The 30 T cell receptor beta chains in this list originate from one sample, sequenced in a study of T cell repertoires in cytomegalovirus infection. TCRdb fed the reads into MiXCR, producing one record per CDR3 protein. Here the sample spans 35,000 to 55,000 distinct CDR3 sequences, roughly 19% being singletons. Which antigens these TCRs recognize remains unknown. The source material was CD8+ T cells from cultured PBMCs, sampled from culture after CMV antigen stimulation. These TCRs come from a human donor in good health (CMV status not recorded). Some clones in this sample may be carry-over from other donors' samples.

The V call is TRBV9, the J call TRBJ1-1; the D is unclear. Germline assignment: CDR1 SGDLS and CDR2 YYNGEE. The CDR3 length is 13 residues. V was clipped by 2 bases and J by 5 bases, with 10 bases between them. Here the CDR3 reads CASSVLERTEAFF. The DNA of the CDR3 is TGTGCCAGCAGCGTTCTAGAACGGACTGAAGCTTTCTTT.

The chain employs TRBV9 and TRBJ2-1, with a weak D call TRBD2 (6 bases). CDR1 and CDR2 from the germline V gene are SGDLS and YYNGEE. Trimming left V 4 bases short and J 0 bases short, with 11 bases between. The CDR3 consists of 15 residues. The CDR3 nucleotides read TGTGCCAGCAGCTCTGGGGGGAGCTCCTACAATGAGCAGTTCTTC. Translation gives CASSSGGSSYNEQFF.

This clonotype was detected a few times. V is TRBV6-2 or TRBV6-3 and J is TRBJ2-7; D unresolved. The germline CDR1 and CDR2 sequences are MNHEY and SVGEGT. CDR3 size: 12 residues. Between the trimmed V and J ends, which lost 6 bases and 2 bases, there was a span of 8 bases. Here the CDR3 DNA reads TGTGCCAGCAGCCCTAATACCTACGAGCAGTACTTC. Translation: CASSPNTYEQYF.

The chain joins TRBV3-1 to TRBJ2-5; 7 nucleotides match TRBD1. The CDR3 runs 14 residues. Germline assignment: CDR1 LGHDT and CDR2 YNNKEL (reference sequence). V was pared by 2 bases and J by 4 bases, with 4 bases of the junction left unmatched. The CDR3: CASSQRGRGETQYF. The CDR3 nucleotides read TGTGCCAGCAGCCAAAGGGGGCGAGGAGAGACCCAGTACTTC.

The chain uses TRBV4-3 and TRBJ2-1; 8 bases line up with TRBD1. This CDR3 contains 14 residues. Per the germline V gene, CDR1 is LGHNA and CDR2 is YSLEER. The V segment lost 2 bases and the J segment 7 bases; nucleotides outside the gene matches: 4. CDR3 coding DNA: TGCGCCAGCAGCCAAAGGACAGGGTGGAATGAGCAGTTCTTC. It codes for CASSQRTGWNEQFF.

The chain links TRBV14 to TRBJ2-7; TRBD1 aligns across 8 bases. The CDR3 runs 13 residues. V dropped 4 bases and J dropped 3; count of bases not matched to a gene: 2. The V gene's germline CDR1 is SGHDN and CDR2 FVKESK. The CDR3 reads CASSPGQVYEQYF. CDR3 in DNA: TGTGCCAGCAGCCCGGGACAGGTCTACGAGCAGTACTTC.

At least ten counts were recorded for this clonotype. This sequence joins TRBV19 and TRBJ2-1; D perhaps matches TRBD2 (7 bases). V shed 5 bases and J shed 10 bases, with 24 bases lying between them. This CDR3 contains 16 residues. Germline V CDR1 and CDR2: LNHDA, SQIVND (reference sequence). DNA for the CDR3: TGTGCCAGTAGTCGGGGAAGGGGGGGTGTAACGGAGGAGCAGTTCTTC. Its translation is CASSRGRGGVTEEQFF.

This clonotype was counted ten times or more. The chain couples TRBV5-1 to TRBJ1-3; D gene uncertain. This CDR3 has 15 amino acids. Germline V gives CDR1 SGHRS, CDR2 YFSETQ. V lost 0 bases and J 4 bases, leaving 11 bases between the germline ends. The CDR3 here is CASSLATDLGNTIYF. CDR3 coding DNA: TGCGCCAGCAGCTTGGCCACGGATCTGGGAAACACCATATATTTT.

This chain connects TRBV28 to TRBJ2-4; D ambiguous. Germline assignment: CDR1 MDHEN and CDR2 SYDVKM. V was shortened by 1 base and J by 5 bases, with 15 bases between the two germline ends. The CDR3 runs to 16 residues. The CDR3 DNA reads TGTGCCAGCAGTTTATATTTCGGCCAGGACCAAAACATTCAGTACTTC. It is translated as CASSLYFGQDQNIQYF.

The chain carries TRBV20-1 and TRBJ2-1, with D tentatively TRBD1 or TRBD2 (5 bases each). CDR1 DFQATT and CDR2 SNEGSKA come from the germline V gene (reference sequence). The CDR3 spans 12 residues. Trimming took off 6 bases at V and 1 base at J, with 7 bases between the two ends. This CDR3 is CSARGSYNEQFF. The CDR3 DNA reads TGCAGTGCGAGGGGTTCCTACAATGAGCAGTTCTTC.

This clonotype was detected only a few times. This chain connects TRBV7-3 to TRBJ2-2; D unclear. CDR3 length: 12 residues. V was clipped by 6 bases and J by 5 bases, with 7 bases between them. Germline loops: CDR1 SGHTA, CDR2 FQGTGA. Here the CDR3 DNA reads TGTGCCAGCAGACAATCGACCGGGGAGCTGTTTTTT. Translated, it gives CASRQSTGELFF.

A note on this clonotype: The conserved closing phenylalanine or tryptophan is absent in this CDR3, likely reflecting a read error. The chain couples TRBV7-9 to TRBJ2-3; D might be TRBD2 (5 bases). Germline-derived CDR1 and CDR2 are SEHNR and FQNEAQ (reference sequence). The CDR3 has 15 residues. The ends were cut back, 5 bases at V and 0 bases at J, with 12 bases in the middle. The CDR3: CASSGPGSSTDTQYL. CDR3 bases: TGTGCCAGCAGCGGTCCGGGATCAAGCACAGATACGCAGTATTTA.

This clonotype was counted between two and nine times. V usage is TRBV19 and J usage is TRBJ2-3, with D perhaps matching TRBD2 (5 bases). The V end lost 3 bases, the J end lost 8 bases, and 15 bases lay between the germline ends. The CDR3 covers 14 residues. The germline V gene has CDR1 LNHDA and CDR2 SQIVND (reference sequence). This CDR3 is CASSIGSTEVTQYF. DNA of the CDR3: TGTGCCAGTAGTATTGGGTCTACGGAGGTTACGCAGTATTTT. The entire variable domain, with the rest obtained from reference TRBV19 and TRBJ2-3, is as follows: DGGITQSPKYLFRKEGQNVTLSCEQNLNHDAMYWYRQDPGQGLRLIYYSQIVNDFQKGDIAEGYSVSREKKESFPLTVTSAQKNPTAFYLCASSIGSTEVTQYFGPGTRLTVL.

This clonotype appeared a few times. The chain joins TRBV12-3 or TRBV12-4 to TRBJ2-7; D not resolved. V lost 3 bases and J lost 7, with 10 bases in between. The CDR3 extends over 12 amino acids. The CDR3 region has the DNA TGTGCCAGCAGTTTGGGTAACCGAGAGCAGTACTTC. Protein sequence: CASSLGNREQYF.

This clonotype came up a few times. This chain uses TRBV13 with TRBJ2-1, with a possible D match to TRBD1 (5 bases). V gave up 2 bases and J gave up 4 bases, with 9 bases separating them. The germline V gene has CDR1 PRHDT and CDR2 FYEKMQ (reference sequence). CDR3 length: 14 amino acids. The CDR3 sequence is CASSLSAGYNEQFF. The CDR3 DNA is TGTGCCAGCAGCTTATCGGCAGGGTACAATGAGCAGTTCTTC.

This clonotype was observed at least ten times. The J gene is TRBJ2-2, the V gene TRBV12-3 or TRBV12-4; D is possibly TRBD1 (6 bases). The CDR3 extends over 15 amino acids. Between the trimmed V and J ends, which lost 6 bases and 7 bases, there was a span of 18 bases. The CDR3 spells CASSLRGGRNGELFF. The CDR3 DNA is TGTGCCAGCAGCCTTAGAGGGGGACGGAACGGGGAGCTGTTTTTT.

The chain uses TRBV7-6 and TRBJ2-3; D is unclear. This CDR3 comprises 14 residues. V lost 1 base and J lost 6, with 11 bases in between. Germline CDR1 is SGHVS and CDR2 is FNYEAQ. The CDR3 coding sequence is TGTGCCAGCAGCTTAGGCGTCCCTCGGGATACGCAGTATTTT. It yields the protein CASSLGVPRDTQYF. The full variable domain, its missing parts supplied by reference TRBV7-6 and TRBJ2-3, is GAGVSQSPRYKVTKRGQDVALRCDPISGHVSLYWYRQALGQGPEFLTYFNYEAQQDKSGLPNDRFSAERPEGSISTLTIQRTEQRDSAMYRCASSLGVPRDTQYFGPGTRLTVL.

The rearrangement uses TRBV7-9 and TRBJ2-5, with D perhaps being TRBD1 or TRBD2 (5 bases each). Germline values: CDR1 SEHNR, CDR2 FQNEAQ (reference sequence). CDR3 length: 15 amino acids. V gave up 4 bases and J gave up 5 bases, with 17 bases separating them. The CDR3 DNA reads TGTGCCAGCAGCTCCCGAGAGGGACGAAACGAGACCCAGTACTTC. Translating gives CASSSREGRNETQYF.

This clonotype was counted only a few times. This chain uses TRBV5-1 with TRBJ2-2, with no clear D. The CDR3 spans 13 residues. The V end lost 6 bases, the J end lost 6 bases, and 12 bases lay between the germline ends. Germline-derived CDR1 and CDR2 are SGHRS and YFSETQ. The DNA of the CDR3 is TGCGCCAGCATGGTGGGGTTCGCCGGGGAGCTGTTTTTT. It yields the protein CASMVGFAGELFF.

At least ten counts were recorded for this clonotype. The chain combines TRBV7-2 with TRBJ1-1; D possibly corresponds to TRBD1 (5 bases). The V gene lost 5 bases and the J gene lost 0 bases, with 16 bases spanning the gap. The CDR3 has 16 residues. The germline CDR1 and CDR2 sequences are SGHTA and FQGNSA. The DNA for the CDR3 is TGTGCCAGCAGCCCCTCCGGGGGTTGGTTGAACACTGAAGCTTTCTTT. The encoded protein is CASSPSGGWLNTEAFF. The full variable domain, completed using reference TRBV7-2 and TRBJ1-1, is GAGVSQSPSNKVTEKGKDVELRCDPISGHTALYWYRQSLGQGLEFLIYFQGNSAPDKSGLPSDRFSAERTGGSVSTLTIQRTQQEDSAVYLCASSPSGGWLNTEAFFGQGTRLTVV.

Of note for this clonotype: The germline gene is not matched at one end of the junction; a read error may be the cause. The rearrangement links TRBV25-1 to TRBJ2-2, with D unclear. This CDR3 contains 16 residues. Germline V gene sequence: CDR1 MGHDK, CDR2 SYGVNS. DNA for the CDR3: TGTGCCGGCAGTGAATCAATCCGATCGAACACCGGGGAGCTGTTTTTT. Its translation is CAGSESIRSNTGELFF. Supplemented by reference TRBV25-1 and TRBJ2-2, the full variable domain reads EADIYQTPRYLVIGTGKKITLECSQTMGHDKMYWYQQDPGMELHLIHYSYGVNSTEKGDLSSESTVSRIRTEHFPLTLESARPSHTSQYLCAGSESIRSNTGELFFGEGSRLTVL.

The chain is built from TRBV9 and TRBJ2-6; weak D call: TRBD1 (5 bases). This CDR3 contains 18 residues. V lost 0 bases and J lost 0, with 13 bases in between. The germline gives CDR1 SGDLS, CDR2 YYNGEE. CDR3 protein: CASSVGDSSSSGANVLTF. The CDR3 DNA is TGTGCCAGCAGCGTAGGCGACAGTTCTAGCTCTGGGGCCAACGTCCTGACTTTC.

This clonotype was seen a handful of times. The V gene is TRBV20-1, the J gene TRBJ1-5, with D perhaps matching TRBD1 (5 bases). The V and J ends lost 0 bases and 6 bases respectively, with 27 bases between them. The CDR3 spans 19 residues. Germline V lookup: CDR1 DFQATT, CDR2 SNEGSKA (reference sequence). This CDR3 is CSARDQAVGGVLGGQPQHF. CDR3 DNA: TGCAGTGCTAGAGATCAGGCGGTTGGGGGTGTACTCGGCGGTCAGCCCCAGCATTTT.

The chain combines TRBV7-9 with TRBJ2-7, with a possible D match to TRBD1 (6 bases). Looked up from germline, CDR1 is SEHNR and CDR2 is FQNEAQ (reference sequence). CDR3 length: 13 amino acids. V was trimmed by 5 bases and J by 3 bases, leaving 11 bases between them. CDR3 DNA sequence: TGTGCCAGCAGCAGGACAGTAAGCTACGAGCAGTACTTC. This sequence encodes CASSRTVSYEQYF.

This clonotype was picked up a small number of times. The J gene is TRBJ2-7, the V gene TRBV11-2; the match to TRBD1 covers 7 bases. The CDR3 runs 14 residues. Germline V CDR1 and CDR2: SGHAT, FQNNGV. Unmatched junction bases numbered 10, after V lost 5 bases and J lost 6 bases. The CDR3 DNA reads as TGTGCCAGCAGCATGGGACAGTTAAGCCTCGAGCAGTACTTC. This encodes CASSMGQLSLEQYF. The entire variable domain, with the rest obtained from reference TRBV11-2 and TRBJ2-7, is as follows: EAGVAQSPRYKIIEKRQSVAFWCNPISGHATLYWYQQILGQGPKLLIQFQNNGVVDDSQLPKDRFSAERLKGVDSTLKIQPAKLEDSAVYLCASSMGQLSLEQYFGPGTRLTVT.

J is TRBJ1-4 and V is TRBV20-1; D unresolved. The germline CDR1 and CDR2 sequences are DFQATT and SNEGSKA (reference sequence). The ends were cut back, 3 bases at V and 3 bases at J, with 8 bases in the middle. The CDR3 is made up of 13 amino acids. CDR3 protein: CSASGQSNEKLFF. The CDR3 DNA reads TGCAGTGCTAGTGGGCAGTCTAATGAAAAACTGTTTTTT.

This clonotype was detected ten times or more. This chain uses TRBV4-3 with TRBJ1-1; tentative D call: TRBD1 (5 bases). V shed 0 bases and J shed 1 base, with 9 bases lying between them. The CDR3 is made up of 15 amino acids. Germline V gene data show CDR1 as LGHNA and CDR2 as YSLEER. CDR3 amino acids: CASSQDGAGNTEAFF. CDR3 nucleotides: TGCGCCAGCAGCCAAGATGGGGCAGGGAACACTGAAGCTTTCTTT.

This clonotype has more than one count but fewer than ten. The CDR3 region is CASSPGHHEQYF. In DNA form, the CDR3 reads TGTGCCAGCAGCCCGGGACACCACGAGCAGTACTTC. This chain connects TRBV13 to TRBJ2-7, with a possible D match to TRBD1 (6 bases). V was clipped by 5 bases and J by 5 bases, with 10 bases between them. The CDR3 covers 12 residues. Looked up from germline, CDR1 is PRHDT and CDR2 is FYEKMQ (reference sequence).

This clonotype was recorded many times. The chain is built from TRBV10-3 and TRBJ1-3; 7 bases match TRBD1. The V gene's germline CDR1 is ENHRY and CDR2 SYGVKD. V was clipped by 6 bases and J by 4 bases; unmatched bases: 6. CDR3 length: 14 residues. The CDR3 nucleotides are TGTGCCATCAGGCCTCCGGGACAGGGAAACACCATATATTTT. It specifies CAIRPPGQGNTIYF.

This clonotype was detected ten times or more. The J gene is TRBJ2-1, the V gene TRBV10-3, with TRBD2 identical over 12 bases. V lost 2 bases, J lost 7 bases, and 12 bases stayed unmatched. This CDR3 has 18 residues. Per the germline V gene, CDR1 is ENHRY and CDR2 is SYGVKD. CDR3 sequence: CAISENSRLAGVVNEQFF. Written as DNA, the CDR3 is TGTGCCATCAGTGAGAATTCCCGACTAGCGGGAGTGGTGAATGAGCAGTTCTTC.